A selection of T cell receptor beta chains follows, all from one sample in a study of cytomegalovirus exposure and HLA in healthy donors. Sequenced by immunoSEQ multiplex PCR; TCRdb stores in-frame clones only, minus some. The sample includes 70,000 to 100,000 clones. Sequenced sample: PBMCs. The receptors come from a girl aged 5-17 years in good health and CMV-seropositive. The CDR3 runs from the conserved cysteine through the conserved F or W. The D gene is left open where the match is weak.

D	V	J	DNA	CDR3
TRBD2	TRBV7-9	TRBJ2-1	TGTGCCAGCAGCTTACTAGCGGGGGCAGACAATGAGCAGTTCTTC	CASSLLAGADNEQFF
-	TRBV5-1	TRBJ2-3	TGCGCCAGCAGCTTGGCCGGGGACACAGATACGCAGTATTTT	CASSLAGDTDTQYF
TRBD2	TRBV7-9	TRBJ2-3	TGTGCCAGCAGCTCCGCTAGCGGGGGGCCCACAGATACGCAGTATTTT	CASSSASGGPTDTQYF
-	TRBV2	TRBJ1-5	TGTGCCAGCAACTTCGAGGGCAGAATCGGCAATCAGCCCCAGCATTTT	CASNFEGRIGNQPQHF
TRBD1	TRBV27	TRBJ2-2	TGTGCCAGCAGAAGTAGTTTCGAGACAGGGTTTACCGGGGAGCTGTTTTTT	CASRSSFETGFTGELFF
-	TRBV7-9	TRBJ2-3	TGTGCCAGCAGAGCGCAGGGGGGATCAGATACGCAGTATTTT	CASRAQGGSDTQYF
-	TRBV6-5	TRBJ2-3	TGTGCCAGCAGTGTGACATTTAAAACAGATACGCAGTATTTT	CASSVTFKTDTQYF
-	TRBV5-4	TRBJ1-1	TGTGCCAGCAGCCCAGAACAGGGTATGAACACTGAAGCTTTCTTT	CASSPEQGMNTEAFF
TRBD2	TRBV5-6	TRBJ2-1	TGTGCCAGCAGCTCTCCGGGACTAGCACAATACAATGAGCAGTTCTTC	CASSSPGLAQYNEQFF
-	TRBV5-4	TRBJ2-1	TGTGCCAGCAGCTTGGTTGATGTGGGCCTCAATGAGCAGTTCTTC	CASSLVDVGLNEQFF
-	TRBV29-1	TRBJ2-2	TGCAGCGTTGCGGGAGTGGGCGGGGAGCTGTTTTTT	CSVAGVGGELFF
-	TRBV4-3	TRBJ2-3	TGCGCCAGCAGACAGCAAGATGATACGCAGTATTTT	CASRQQDDTQYF
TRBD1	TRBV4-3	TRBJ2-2	TGCGCCAGCAGCCATGCCGGACAGGGGATGTATGGCGGGGAGCTGTTTTTT	CASSHAGQGMYGGELFF
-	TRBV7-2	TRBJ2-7	TGTGCCAGCAGCTTAGGGTGGGAGAAGTCCTACGAGCAGTACTTC	CASSLGWEKSYEQYF
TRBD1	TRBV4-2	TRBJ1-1	TGTGCCAGCAGCCAAGGGTTTGACAGGGCTGAAGCTTTCTTT	CASSQGFDRAEAFF
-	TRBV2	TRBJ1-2	TGTGCCAGTGGGGACAATTCTGGCTACACCTTC	CASGDNSGYTF
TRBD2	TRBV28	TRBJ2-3	TGTGCCAGCAGGCTAGCGGGGGGGGATTTAGATACGCAGTATTTT	CASRLAGGDLDTQYF
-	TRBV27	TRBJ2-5	TGTGCCAGCACCCGTAGCGGTCCTCAAGAGACCCAGTACTTC	CASTRSGPQETQYF
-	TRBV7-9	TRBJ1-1	TGTGCCAGCAGCTTAGGGGCCGGTGAAGCTTTCTTT	CASSLGAGEAFF
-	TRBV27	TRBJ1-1	TGTGCCAGCGCGGACGGGGAGAACACTGAAGCTTTCTTT	CASADGENTEAFF
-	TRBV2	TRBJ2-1	TGTGCCAGCAGGGAGTATGGCATTGGGCAGTTCTTC	CASREYGIGQFF
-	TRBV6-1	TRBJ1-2	TGTGCCAGCTTCATCGGAGTAAACTATGGCTACACCTTC	CASFIGVNYGYTF
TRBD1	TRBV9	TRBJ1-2	TGTGCCAGCAGCCGCGGACAGGGAGTTTATGGCTACACCTTC	CASSRGQGVYGYTF
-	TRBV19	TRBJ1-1	TGTGCCAGTAGTATAGATCGGGGGACTGAAGCTTTCTTT	CASSIDRGTEAFF
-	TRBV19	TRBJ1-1	TGTGCCAGTAGTACAACAGGCTTCACTGAAGCTTTCTTT	CASSTTGFTEAFF
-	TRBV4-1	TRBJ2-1	TGCGCCAGCAGCCAAGCGGTGGAACTGGGAGACAATGAGCAGTTCTTC	CASSQAVELGDNEQFF
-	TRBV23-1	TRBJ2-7	TGCGCCAGCAGTCAATCGGACAGCCACTCCTACGAGCAGTACTTC	CASSQSDSHSYEQYF
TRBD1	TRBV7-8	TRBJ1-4	TGTGCCAGCAGCTTAGGACAGGGGGATGGAGAAAAACTGTTTTTT	CASSLGQGDGEKLFF
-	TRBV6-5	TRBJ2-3	TGTGCCAGCAGTCGAGGGAGAGATACGCAGTATTTT	CASSRGRDTQYF
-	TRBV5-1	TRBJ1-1	TGCGCCAGCAGCCCTCGACAGGAGTTGAACACTGAAGCTTTCTTT	CASSPRQELNTEAFF
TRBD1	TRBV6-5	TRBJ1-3	TGTGCCAGCAGGGGATCGGACAGGATTGGAAACACCATATATTTT	CASRGSDRIGNTIYF
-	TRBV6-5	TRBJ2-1	TGTGCCAGCAGTTACTCGTCAGGGCTCAATGAGCAGTTCTTC	CASSYSSGLNEQFF
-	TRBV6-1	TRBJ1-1	TGTGCCACCAGGGCGGGAGGGACGAACACTGAAGCTTTCTTT	CATRAGGTNTEAFF
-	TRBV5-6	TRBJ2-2	TGTGCCAGCAGCCCGGGATCTGGGGAGCTGTTTTTT	CASSPGSGELFF
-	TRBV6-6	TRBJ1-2	TGTGCCAGCTGTCAGCAGGGGAGGGTCGACTATGGCTACACCTTC	CASCQQGRVDYGYTF
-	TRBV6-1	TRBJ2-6	TGTGCCAGCAGTGTTGGACTTCCTGGCTCTGGGGCCAACGTCCTGACTTTC	CASSVGLPGSGANVLTF
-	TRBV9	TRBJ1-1	TGTGCCAGCAGGAAAGGTGGAGGGAACACTGAAGCTTTCTTT	CASRKGGGNTEAFF
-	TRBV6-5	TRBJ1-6	TGTGCCAGCAGTTACTCAGGGGCAGAGATAAATTCACCCCTCCACTTT	CASSYSGAEINSPLHF
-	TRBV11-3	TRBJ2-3	TGTGCCAGCAGCGCGGGGCGGGGCCATGACACAGATACGCAGTATTTT	CASSAGRGHDTDTQYF
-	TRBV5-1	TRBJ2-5	TGCGCCAGCAGCCCCCTCGAGCAAGAGACCCAGTACTTC	CASSPLEQETQYF
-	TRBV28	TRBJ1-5	TGTGCCAGCAGTTCCGGACAGATTCGGGGTCAGCCCCAGCATTTT	CASSSGQIRGQPQHF